This T cell receptor beta chain comes out of a study of T cell responses to AZD1222 COVID-19 vaccine. Clones were read by immunoSEQ multiplex PCR, and TCRdb kept only the in-frame ones, dropping some. Altogether 110,000 or so clones are present, more than 85% being singletons, with the ten largest covering 6.5% to 7.5%. Looked up from germline, CDR1 is WSHSY and CDR2 is SAAADI. This CDR3 has 14 amino acids. The germline V and J ends were trimmed by 3 bases and 8 bases, with 13 bases remaining between them. Here the sequenced sample was peripheral blood, taken 28 days after the second AZD1222 dose. The chain joins TRBV10-2 to TRBJ2-2, with unresolved D. The receptor comes from an adult who received the AZD1222 COVID-19 vaccine. The CDR3 loop reads CASSDTTFGGELFF. The CDR3 nucleotides are TGCGCCAGCAGTGACACCACCTTTGGGGGGGAGCTGTTTTTT.